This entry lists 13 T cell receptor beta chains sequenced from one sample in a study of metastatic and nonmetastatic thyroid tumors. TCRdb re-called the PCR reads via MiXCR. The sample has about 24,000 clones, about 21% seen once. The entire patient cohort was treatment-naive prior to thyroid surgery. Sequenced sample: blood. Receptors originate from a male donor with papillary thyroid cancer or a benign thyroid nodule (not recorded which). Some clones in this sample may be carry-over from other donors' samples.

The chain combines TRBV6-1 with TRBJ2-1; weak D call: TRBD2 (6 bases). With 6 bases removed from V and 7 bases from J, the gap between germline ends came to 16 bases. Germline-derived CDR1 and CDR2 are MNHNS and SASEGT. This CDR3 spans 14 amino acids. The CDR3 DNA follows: TGTGCCAGCAGACAACAGGAGGGGACGAATGAGCAGTTCTTC. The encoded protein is CASRQQEGTNEQFF.

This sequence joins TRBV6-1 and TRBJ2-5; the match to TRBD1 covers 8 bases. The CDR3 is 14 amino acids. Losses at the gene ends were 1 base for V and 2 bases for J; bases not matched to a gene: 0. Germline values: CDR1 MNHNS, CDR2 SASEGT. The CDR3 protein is CASSEGQGQETQYF. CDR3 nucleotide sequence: TGTGCCAGCAGTGAAGGACAGGGGCAAGAGACCCAGTACTTC.

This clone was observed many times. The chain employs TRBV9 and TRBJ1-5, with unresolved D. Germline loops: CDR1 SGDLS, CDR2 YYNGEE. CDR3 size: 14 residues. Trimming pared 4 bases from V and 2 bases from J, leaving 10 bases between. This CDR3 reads CASSTVGGNQPQHF. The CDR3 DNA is TGTGCCAGCAGCACCGTGGGTGGCAATCAGCCCCAGCATTTT. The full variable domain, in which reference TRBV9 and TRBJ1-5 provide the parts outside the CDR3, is DSGVTQTPKHLITATGQRVTLRCSPRSGDLSVYWYQQSLDQGLQFLIQYYNGEERAKGNILERFSAQQFPDLHSELNLSSLELGDSALYFCASSTVGGNQPQHFGDGTRLSIL.

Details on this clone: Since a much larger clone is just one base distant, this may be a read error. This CDR3 reads CSSPMTGRSEQFF. The CDR3 bases are TGCAGTTCCCCAATGACAGGGAGAAGTGAGCAGTTCTTC. The gene calls are TRBV20-1 and TRBJ2-1; TRBD1 matches at 7 bases. Germline V gene sequence: CDR1 DFQATT, CDR2 SNEGSKA (reference sequence). V was pared by 8 bases and J by 9 bases, with 13 bases of the junction left unmatched. There are 13 residues in the CDR3.

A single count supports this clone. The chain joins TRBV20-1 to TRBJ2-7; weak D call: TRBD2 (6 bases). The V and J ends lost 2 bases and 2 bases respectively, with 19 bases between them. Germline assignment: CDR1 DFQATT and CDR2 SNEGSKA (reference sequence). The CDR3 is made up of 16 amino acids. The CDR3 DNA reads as TGCAGTGCTAGACCTATAAGTCGGGAGACAACCTACGAGCAGTACTTC. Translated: CSARPISRETTYEQYF.

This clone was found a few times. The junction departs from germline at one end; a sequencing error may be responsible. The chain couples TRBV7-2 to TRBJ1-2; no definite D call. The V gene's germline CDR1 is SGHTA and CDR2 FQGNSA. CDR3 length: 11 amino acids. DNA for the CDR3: TGTGCCAGCAGCTACGACCGGAGCCACAACTTC. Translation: CASSYDRSHNF.

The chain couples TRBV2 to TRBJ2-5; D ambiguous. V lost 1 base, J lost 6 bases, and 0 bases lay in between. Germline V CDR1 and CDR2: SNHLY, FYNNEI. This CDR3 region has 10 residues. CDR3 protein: CASSEETQYF. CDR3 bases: TGTGCCAGCAGTGAAGAGACCCAGTACTTC.

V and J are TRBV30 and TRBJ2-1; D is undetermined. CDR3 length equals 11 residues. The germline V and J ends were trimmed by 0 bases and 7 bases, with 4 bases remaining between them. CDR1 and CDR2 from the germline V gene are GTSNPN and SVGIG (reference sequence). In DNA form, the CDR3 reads TGTGCCTGGAGTGTGGGGAATGAGCAGTTCTTC. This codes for CAWSVGNEQFF.

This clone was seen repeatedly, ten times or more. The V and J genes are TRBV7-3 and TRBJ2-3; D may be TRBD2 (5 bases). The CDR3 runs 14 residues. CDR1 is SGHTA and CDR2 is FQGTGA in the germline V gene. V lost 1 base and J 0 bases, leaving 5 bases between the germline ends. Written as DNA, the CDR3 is TGTGCCAGCAGCTTAAGCGGGAGCACAGATACGCAGTATTTT. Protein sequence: CASSLSGSTDTQYF. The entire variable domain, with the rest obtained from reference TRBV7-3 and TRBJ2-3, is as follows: GAGVSQTPSNKVTEKGKYVELRCDPISGHTALYWYRQSLGQGPEFLIYFQGTGAADDSGLPNDRFFAVRPEGSVSTLKIQRTERGDSAVYLCASSLSGSTDTQYFGPGTRLTVL.

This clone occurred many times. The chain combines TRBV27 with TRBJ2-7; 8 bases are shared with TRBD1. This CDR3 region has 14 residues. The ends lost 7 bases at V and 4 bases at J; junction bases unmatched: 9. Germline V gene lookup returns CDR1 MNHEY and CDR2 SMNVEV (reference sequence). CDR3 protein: CASKLTTGAYEQYF. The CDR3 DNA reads TGTGCCAGCAAACTCACGACAGGGGCGTACGAGCAGTACTTC.

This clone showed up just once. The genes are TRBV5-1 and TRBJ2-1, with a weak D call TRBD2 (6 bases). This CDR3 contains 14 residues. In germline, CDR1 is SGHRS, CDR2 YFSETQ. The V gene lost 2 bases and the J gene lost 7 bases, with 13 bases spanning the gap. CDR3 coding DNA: TGCGCCAGCAGCTTCATATCGGCGGGGAATGAGCAGTTCTTC. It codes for CASSFISAGNEQFF.

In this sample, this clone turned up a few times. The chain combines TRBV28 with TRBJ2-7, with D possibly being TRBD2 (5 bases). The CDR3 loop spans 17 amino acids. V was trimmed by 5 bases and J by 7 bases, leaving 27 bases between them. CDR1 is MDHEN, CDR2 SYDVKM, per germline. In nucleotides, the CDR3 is TGTGCCAGCAGTCCCTGGGCCGGGCTAGCTGGAAATGGGGAGCAGTACTTC. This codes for CASSPWAGLAGNGEQYF.

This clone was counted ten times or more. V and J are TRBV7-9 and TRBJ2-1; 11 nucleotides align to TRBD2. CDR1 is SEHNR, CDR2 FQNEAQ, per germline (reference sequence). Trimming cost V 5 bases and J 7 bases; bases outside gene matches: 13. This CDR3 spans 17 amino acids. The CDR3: CASSPGGTSGSRNEQFF. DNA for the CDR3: TGTGCCAGCAGCCCGGGAGGTACTAGCGGGAGTCGGAATGAGCAGTTCTTC. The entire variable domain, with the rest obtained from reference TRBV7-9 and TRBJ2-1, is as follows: DTGVSQNPRHKITKRGQNVTFRCDPISEHNRLYWYRQTLGQGPEFLTYFQNEAQLEKSRLLSDRFSAERPKGSFSTLEIQRTEQGDSAMYLCASSPGGTSGSRNEQFFGPGTRLTVL.